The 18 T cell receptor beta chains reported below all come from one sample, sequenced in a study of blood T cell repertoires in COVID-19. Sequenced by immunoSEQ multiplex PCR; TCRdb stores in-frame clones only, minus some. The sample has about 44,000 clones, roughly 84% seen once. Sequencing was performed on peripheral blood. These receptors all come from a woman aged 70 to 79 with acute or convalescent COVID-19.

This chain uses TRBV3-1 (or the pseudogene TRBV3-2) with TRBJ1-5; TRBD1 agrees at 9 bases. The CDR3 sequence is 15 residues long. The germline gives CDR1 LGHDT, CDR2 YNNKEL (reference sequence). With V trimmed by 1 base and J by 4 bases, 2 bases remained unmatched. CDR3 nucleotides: TGTGCCAGCAGCCAAGCACAGGGGGCTAATCAGCCCCAGCATTTT. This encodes CASSQAQGANQPQHF.

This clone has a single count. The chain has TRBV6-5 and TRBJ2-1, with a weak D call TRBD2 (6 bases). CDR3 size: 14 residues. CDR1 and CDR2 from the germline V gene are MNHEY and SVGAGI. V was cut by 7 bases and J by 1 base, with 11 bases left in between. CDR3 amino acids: CASITGVSYNEQFF. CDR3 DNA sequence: TGTGCCAGCATCACGGGGGTTTCCTACAATGAGCAGTTCTTC.

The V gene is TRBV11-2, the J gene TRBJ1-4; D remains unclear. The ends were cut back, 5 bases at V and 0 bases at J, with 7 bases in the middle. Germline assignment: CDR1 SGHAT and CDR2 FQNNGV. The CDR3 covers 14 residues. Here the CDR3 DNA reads TGTGCCAGCAGCGTCTATTCAACTAATGAAAAACTGTTTTTT. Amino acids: CASSVYSTNEKLFF.

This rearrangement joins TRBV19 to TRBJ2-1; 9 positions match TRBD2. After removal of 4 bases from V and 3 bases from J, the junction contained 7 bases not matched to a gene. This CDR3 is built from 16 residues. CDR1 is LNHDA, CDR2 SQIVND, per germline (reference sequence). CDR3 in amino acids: CASSTLQTSGYNEQFF. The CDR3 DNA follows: TGTGCCAGTAGTACCCTTCAGACTAGCGGCTACAATGAGCAGTTCTTC.

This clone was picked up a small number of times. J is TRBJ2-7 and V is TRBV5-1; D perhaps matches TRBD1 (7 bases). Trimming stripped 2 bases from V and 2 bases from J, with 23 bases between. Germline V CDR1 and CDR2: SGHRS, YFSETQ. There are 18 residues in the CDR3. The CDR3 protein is CASSFRALEGAKAYEQYF. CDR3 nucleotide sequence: TGCGCCAGCAGCTTCAGGGCCTTGGAGGGGGCTAAGGCCTACGAGCAGTACTTC.

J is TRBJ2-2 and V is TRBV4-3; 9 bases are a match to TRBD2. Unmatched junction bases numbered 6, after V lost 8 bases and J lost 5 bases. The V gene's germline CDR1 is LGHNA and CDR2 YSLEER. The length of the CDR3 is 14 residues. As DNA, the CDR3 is TGCGCCAGCCGTAGCGGGAGTAAAACCGGGGAGCTGTTTTTT. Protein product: CASRSGSKTGELFF.

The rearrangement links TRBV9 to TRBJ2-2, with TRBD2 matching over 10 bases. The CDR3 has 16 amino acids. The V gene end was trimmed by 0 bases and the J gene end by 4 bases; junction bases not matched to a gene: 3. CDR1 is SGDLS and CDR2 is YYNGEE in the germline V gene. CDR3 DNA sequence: TGTGCCAGCAGCGTAGCTAGCGGGAGTGCCACCGGGGAGCTGTTTTTT. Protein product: CASSVASGSATGELFF.

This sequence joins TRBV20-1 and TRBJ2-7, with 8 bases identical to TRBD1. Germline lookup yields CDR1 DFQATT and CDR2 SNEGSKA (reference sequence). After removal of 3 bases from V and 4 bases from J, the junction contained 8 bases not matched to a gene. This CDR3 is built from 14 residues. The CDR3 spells CSASVAGGIYEQYF. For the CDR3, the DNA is TGCAGTGCTAGTGTAGCAGGGGGCATTTACGAGCAGTACTTC.

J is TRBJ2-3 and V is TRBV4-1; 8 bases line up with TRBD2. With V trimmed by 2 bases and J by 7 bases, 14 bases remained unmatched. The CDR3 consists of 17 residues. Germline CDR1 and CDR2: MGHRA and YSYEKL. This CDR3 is CASSQSGGAGTRNTQYF. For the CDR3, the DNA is TGCGCCAGCAGCCAAAGCGGGGGCGCGGGAACGCGAAATACGCAGTATTTT.

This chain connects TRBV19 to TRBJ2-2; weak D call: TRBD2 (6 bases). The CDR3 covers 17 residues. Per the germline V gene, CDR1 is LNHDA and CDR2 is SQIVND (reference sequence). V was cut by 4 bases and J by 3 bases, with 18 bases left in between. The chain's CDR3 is CASSRSGTGGDTGELFF. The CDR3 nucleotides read TGTGCCAGTAGTAGGTCGGGGACCGGGGGTGACACCGGGGAGCTGTTTTTT.

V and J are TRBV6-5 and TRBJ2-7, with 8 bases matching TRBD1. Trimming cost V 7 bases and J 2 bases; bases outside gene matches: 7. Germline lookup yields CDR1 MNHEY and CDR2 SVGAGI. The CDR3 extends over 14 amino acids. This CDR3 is CASTRGQEAYEQYF. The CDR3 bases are TGTGCCAGCACCCGGGGACAGGAGGCCTACGAGCAGTACTTC.

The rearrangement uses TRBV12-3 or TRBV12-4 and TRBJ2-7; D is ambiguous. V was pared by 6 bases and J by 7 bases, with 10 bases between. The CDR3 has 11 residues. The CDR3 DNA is TGTGCCAGCAGCTTAAGAGGAGAGCAGTACTTC. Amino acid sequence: CASSLRGEQYF.

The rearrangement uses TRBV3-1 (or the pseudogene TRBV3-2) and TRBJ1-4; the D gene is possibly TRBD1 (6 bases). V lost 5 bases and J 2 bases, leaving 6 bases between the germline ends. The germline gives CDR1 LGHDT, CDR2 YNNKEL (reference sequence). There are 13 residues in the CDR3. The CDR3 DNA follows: TGTGCCAGCAGCGACAGGACTAATGAAAAACTGTTTTTT. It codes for CASSDRTNEKLFF.

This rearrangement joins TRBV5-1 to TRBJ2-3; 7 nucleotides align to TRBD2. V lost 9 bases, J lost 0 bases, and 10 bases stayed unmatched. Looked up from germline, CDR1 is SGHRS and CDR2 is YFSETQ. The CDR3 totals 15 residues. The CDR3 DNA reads TGCGCCACCCAATTGGGAGCGGGGAGCACAGATACGCAGTATTTT. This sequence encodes CATQLGAGSTDTQYF.

CDR3: CASSYRQFSGNTIYF. In nucleotides, the CDR3 is TGTGCCAGCAGTTACCGCCAGTTCTCTGGAAACACCATATATTTT. The chain has TRBV6-5 and TRBJ1-3; D is uncertain. The CDR3 totals 15 residues. Germline values: CDR1 MNHEY, CDR2 SVGAGI. Deletions cut 2 bases from V and 0 bases from J, with 8 bases between.

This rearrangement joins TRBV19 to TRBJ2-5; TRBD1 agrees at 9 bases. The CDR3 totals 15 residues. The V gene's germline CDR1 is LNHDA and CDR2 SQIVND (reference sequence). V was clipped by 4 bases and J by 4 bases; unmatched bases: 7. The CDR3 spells CASSKPGQGVETQYF. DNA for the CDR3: TGTGCCAGTAGTAAACCGGGACAGGGAGTAGAGACCCAGTACTTC.

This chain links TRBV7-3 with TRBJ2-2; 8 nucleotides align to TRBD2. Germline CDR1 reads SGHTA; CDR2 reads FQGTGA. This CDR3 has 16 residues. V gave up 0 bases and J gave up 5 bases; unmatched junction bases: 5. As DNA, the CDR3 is TGTGCCAGCAGCTTAACAGCGGGAGAACGGACCGGGGAGCTGTTTTTT. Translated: CASSLTAGERTGELFF.

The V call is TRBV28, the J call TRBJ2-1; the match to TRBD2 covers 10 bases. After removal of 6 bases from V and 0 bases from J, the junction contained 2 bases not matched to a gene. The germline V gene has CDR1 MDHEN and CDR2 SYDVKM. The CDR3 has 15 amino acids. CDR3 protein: CASSRTSGSYNEQFF. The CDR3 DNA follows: TGTGCCAGCAGCCGGACTAGCGGCTCCTACAATGAGCAGTTCTTC.